This T cell receptor beta chain comes out of a study of T cell responses to AZD1222 COVID-19 vaccine. Study-level background: Second doses were pooled across both intervals (about 4 or about 12 weeks).

CDR3 length: 14 residues. Germline CDR1 LGHDT, CDR2 YNNKEL (reference sequence). The V gene end was trimmed by 5 bases and the J gene end by 4 bases; junction bases not matched to a gene: 3. Sequenced by immunoSEQ multiplex PCR; TCRdb stores in-frame clones only, minus some. The data show about 150,000 clones, with 89% seen just once and 5.1% held by the top ten. To note about this clone: The antigen remains unidentified.

The study, taken as a whole, reports: CD4 TCRs linked to vaccination spanned spike, dominating at 160-218 and 743-854. A mostly white British donor set with more females was recruited, and clonal diversity was possibly underestimated.

This clonotype was obtained from an adult in good health. The sample here was peripheral blood, taken on day 0 of AZD1222 vaccination. The rearrangement joins TRBV3-1 (or the pseudogene TRBV3-2) to TRBJ1-4, with 8 bases matching TRBD1. The CDR3 region has the DNA TGTGCCAGCAGCGACAGGGGTAATAATGAAAAACTGTTTTTT. Residues: CASSDRGNNEKLFF.